This T cell receptor (beta chain) was identified in a study of cytomegalovirus exposure and HLA in healthy donors. Study-level findings and limits: Owing to their indistinguishability, certain V segments, notably TRBV6-2 and TRBV6-3, were excluded. The study reported that TCR beta sequences accurately predicted HLA-A and HLA-B alleles in most subjects.

In the case of this clone: Its matching antigen is unknown. The same CDR3 also results from other DNA sequences found in this sample.

While unrecorded immune exposures were likely, the donors were nominally healthy when sampled. The PCR ran on 60 Vbeta and 13 Jbeta primers. The protocol was immunoSEQ multiplex PCR, while the TCRdb copy is restricted to in-frame clones and leaves out a portion. The sample gives 200,000 or so clones, more than 70% of which show up once; about 1.2% is in the top ten. The CDR3 length is 15 residues. From germline, CDR1 is LNHNV and CDR2 YYDKDF (reference sequence). V gave up 0 bases and J gave up 1 base; unmatched junction bases: 3. The sequenced sample consisted of PBMCs. The receptor was isolated from a human donor in good health. The V gene is TRBV15, the J gene TRBJ2-7, with 7 bases fitting TRBD1. CDR3: CATSRDPGGSYEQYF. CDR3 sequence (DNA): TGTGCCACCAGCAGAGATCCAGGGGGTTCCTACGAGCAGTACTTC. Using reference TRBV15 and TRBJ2-7 for the parts outside the CDR3, the full variable domain is DAMVIQNPRYQVTQFGKPVTLSCSQTLNHNVMYWYQQKSSQAPKLLFHYYDKDFNNEADTPDNFQSRRPNTSFCFLDIRSPGLGDTAMYLCATSRDPGGSYEQYFGPGTRLTVT.